The rows below give T cell receptor beta chains drawn from one sample of a study of circulating tumor DNA in untreated peripheral T-cell lymphoma. The method was immunoSEQ multiplex PCR; TCRdb's version includes in-frame clones alone and lacks a portion of them. The sample shows about 2,200 clones, 69% of them seen only once. The sample was tumor tissue. Receptor source: a human donor with peripheral T-cell lymphoma. Each CDR3 is given with its conserved first and last residue. D genes are given only for firm matches. Size is stated for part of the rows, as once, few or many counts, or as a class when the clone is expanded.

>NA|NA|TRBJ1-6|TRBV30
TGTGCCTGGACTCAGGGGTATAATTCACCCCTCCACTTT
CAWTQGYNSPLHF
>NA|few|TRBJ1-6|TRBV19
TGTGCCAGTAGGATGGGGGGGGTGAATTCACCCCTCCACTTT
CASRMGGVNSPLHF
>TRBD2|few|TRBJ2-1|TRBV28
TGTGCCAGCAGTCAAACTAGCGGGGCCTACAATGAGCAGTTCTTC
CASSQTSGAYNEQFF
>NA|NA|TRBJ1-5|TRBV19
TGTGCCAGTAGTATCTTGGGCAATCAGCCCCAGCATTTT
CASSILGNQPQHF
>NA|NA|TRBJ2-3|TRBV18
TGTGCCAGCTCACCCTGGGACTCTTCTAGCACAGATACGCAGTATTTT
CASSPWDSSSTDTQYF
>NA|NA|TRBJ2-5|TRBV6-8
TGTGCCAGCAGTAGACATTGGGACTTACTAGGTGGACAGACCCAGTACTTC
CASSRHWDLLGGQTQYF
>TRBD1|NA|TRBJ1-2|TRBV19
TGTGCCAGTAGTATACTGGGACAGGGGGCGATTGGCTACACCTTC
CASSILGQGAIGYTF
>TRBD2|NA|TRBJ2-1|TRBV18
TGTGCCAGCTCTCCGAGACTAGCGGGGGATTACAATGAGCAGTTCTTC
CASSPRLAGDYNEQFF
>NA|NA|TRBJ2-2|TRBV30
TGTGCCTGGACGGCAGGTGGTTTCACCGGGGAGCTGTTTTTT
CAWTAGGFTGELFF
>NA|NA|TRBJ2-1|TRBV7-8
TGTGCCAGCAGCCAAGTCGCGGACGGGGTTTTGTTCTTC
CASSQVADGVLFF
>NA|large|TRBJ1-5|TRBV19
TGTGCCAGTAGTATTGGTCAGGCCATTAATCAGCCCCAGCATTTT
CASSIGQAINQPQHF
>TRBD1|NA|TRBJ2-2|TRBV19
TGTGCCAGTAGTATAGTGACAGGGGCCGGGGAGCTGTTTTTT
CASSIVTGAGELFF
>NA|NA|TRBJ2-7|TRBV6-1
TGTGCCAGCAGTGAAGCGTGGATAGCGGCGGGTGTCTACGAGCAGTACTTC
CASSEAWIAAGVYEQYF
>TRBD1|NA|TRBJ1-1|TRBV7-2
TGTGCCAGCAGCCTCGGGACAGTCCCTGAAGCTTTCTTT
CASSLGTVPEAFF
>TRBD2|NA|TRBJ2-3|TRBV11-3
TGTGCCAGCAGCCCTGGACTAGCGGAAGATACGCAGTATTTT
CASSPGLAEDTQYF
>NA|NA|TRBJ1-2|TRBV19
TGTGCTAGTAGTATCGCGACAATCTCTAACTATGGCTACACCTTC
CASSIATISNYGYTF
>NA|few|TRBJ1-5|TRBV6-8
TGTGCCAGCAGTCCTTGGCAGGGGCGGAATCAGCCCCAGCATTTT
CASSPWQGRNQPQHF
>NA|once|TRBJ2-2|TRBV4-1
TGCGCCAGCAGCCCTTTAAATCGGAACACCGGGGAGCTGTTTTTT
CASSPLNRNTGELFF
>NA|NA|TRBJ2-3|TRBV11-3
TGTGCCAGCAGCTTAGGTGCCGGATACACAGATACGCAGTATTTT
CASSLGAGYTDTQYF
>NA|once|TRBJ2-5|TRBV18
TGTGCCAGCTCACCTGTACAAGAGACCCAGTACTTC
CASSPVQETQYF
>NA|NA|TRBJ1-1|TRBV18
TGTGCCAGCTCACCAATCGGACGGGAGACCCTTTGGACTGAAGCTTTCTTT
CASSPIGRETLWTEAFF
>NA|few|TRBJ1-5|TRBV28
TGTGCCAGCAGTGCAGGTCGCAATCAGCCCCAGCATTTT
CASSAGRNQPQHF
>NA|NA|TRBJ1-1|TRBV2
TGTGCCAGCAGTGAGCAGGGTGGAACTGAAGCTTTCTTT
CASSEQGGTEAFF
>NA|NA|TRBJ2-3|TRBV19
TGTGCCAGTAGCCTAAGTCTGGCGGGATTCACAGATACGCAGTATTTT
CASSLSLAGFTDTQYF
>NA|few|TRBJ2-5|TRBV6-8
TGTGCCAGCAGTTACCAAGGGGGCCAAGAGACCCAGTACTTC
CASSYQGGQETQYF
>NA|NA|TRBJ1-4|TRBV19
TGTGCCAGTAGGTCTGAAATTAATGAAAAACTGTTTTTT
CASRSEINEKLFF
>TRBD1|NA|TRBJ1-5|TRBV2
TGTGCCAGCAGTAGGGGGCCGGCCGTCCCCCTGGGCCAGCCCCAGCATTTT
CASSRGPAVPLGQPQHF
>NA|few|TRBJ1-4|TRBV18
TGTGCCAGCTCATACAGGGAGACTAATGAAAAACTGTTTTTT
CASSYRETNEKLFF
>NA|NA|TRBJ2-7|TRBV29-1
TGCAGCGTTGAAGATACACGTTACGAGCAGTACTTC
CSVEDTRYEQYF
>NA|NA|TRBJ1-2|TRBV2
TGTGCCAGCAGTGAAGGGAGAGGTCAGCGGGTTATCTCTGGCTACACCTTC
CASSEGRGQRVISGYTF
>NA|NA|TRBJ2-5|TRBV10-3
TGTGCCATCAGTGAGTCAGGACCCCAAGAGACCCAGTACTTC
CAISESGPQETQYF
>NA|few|TRBJ1-6|TRBV11-3
TGTGCCAGCAGCTTAGGGTGGGGGCGCGACGAGGACTCACCCCTCCACTTT
CASSLGWGRDEDSPLHF
>NA|NA|TRBJ2-7|TRBV4-1
TGCGCCAGCAGCCAAGCTTCTGGGGGCGGGCAGTACTTC
CASSQASGGGQYF
>NA|NA|TRBJ2-1|TRBV7-6
TGTGCCAGCAGCTTAGGTTTCGCGGGGGCTGTCTCCTATAATGAGCAGTTCTTC
CASSLGFAGAVSYNEQFF